This passage covers 32 T cell receptor beta chains from one sample sequenced in a study of T-cell memory formation after mild COVID-19. MiXCR, run by TCRdb on the 5' RACE reads, gives a single entry per CDR3 protein. The sample has 550,000 to 650,000 distinct CDR3 sequences; roughly 17% are singletons. Material: PBMCs or a T cell subset sorted from them (not recorded which). These receptors were collected from an adult woman who had mild COVID-19 (a few samples of this study predate the infection). Cell type and time point are not known.

CDR3 bases: TGTGCTAGTGGTTCAGAGTTCAGGGGGCTCAACTATGGCTACACCTTC. As protein: CASGSEFRGLNYGYTF. The chain joins TRBV12-5 to TRBJ1-2; 8 positions match TRBD1. The junction had 9 bases not matched to a gene; V was cut back by 4 bases and J by 2 bases. The germline V gene encodes CDR1 LGHNT and CDR2 FRNRAP. This CDR3 spans 16 amino acids. Together with reference TRBV12-5 and TRBJ1-2, the CDR3 gives the full variable domain: DARVTQTPRHKVTEMGQEVTMRCQPILGHNTVFWYRQTMMQGLELLAYFRNRAPLDDSGMPKDRFSAEMPDATLATLKIQPSEPRDSAVYFCASGSEFRGLNYGYTFGSGTRLTVV.

CDR3 DNA: TGTGCCAGCAGCCAAGATGCCAGCGGGGGGGTCACAGATACGCAGTATTTT. This translates into CASSQDASGGVTDTQYF. This rearrangement joins TRBV3-1 to TRBJ2-3; 10 bases fit TRBD2. Per the germline V gene, CDR1 is LGHDT and CDR2 is YNNKEL (reference sequence). The CDR3 is 17 residues long. V gave up 0 bases and J gave up 2 bases; unmatched junction bases: 5.

This clonotype was seen a handful of times. The chain links TRBV2 to TRBJ2-7; D is unclear. The CDR3 is made up of 13 amino acids. V was clipped by 4 bases and J by 4 bases, with 11 bases between them. Germline CDR1 is SNHLY and CDR2 is FYNNEI. The CDR3 reads CASSALSRYEQYF. CDR3 nucleotide sequence: TGTGCCAGCAGTGCTCTCTCAAGGTACGAGCAGTACTTC.

This clonotype was seen a few times. The chain links TRBV12-3 or TRBV12-4 to TRBJ2-5; tentative D call: TRBD2 (5 bases). The CDR3 consists of 14 residues. Trimming shortened V by 6 bases and J by 5 bases, and 16 bases separated the two germline ends. The CDR3 is CASRDSAGRETQYF. Here the CDR3 DNA reads TGTGCCAGCAGGGATAGCGCGGGTAGGGAGACCCAGTACTTC.

The genes are TRBV5-1 and TRBJ1-5; 9 positions agree with TRBD1. The CDR3 is made up of 15 amino acids. The V gene's germline CDR1 is SGHRS and CDR2 YFSETQ. With 3 bases clipped from V and 4 bases from J, the junction kept 5 bases outside the gene matches. The CDR3 spells CASSSTGGRNQPQHF. As DNA, the CDR3 is TGCGCCAGCAGCTCGACAGGGGGACGGAATCAGCCCCAGCATTTT.

This clonotype was seen only a few times. The chain joins TRBV3-1 to TRBJ1-1; D gene uncertain. The V end lost 1 base, the J end lost 6 bases, and 18 bases lay between the germline ends. From germline, CDR1 is LGHDT and CDR2 YNNKEL (reference sequence). This CDR3 is 16 amino acids long. For the CDR3, the DNA is TGTGCCAGCAGCCAAGGGTGGTTGGAGGGCGGCTCTGAAGCTTTCTTT. It specifies CASSQGWLEGGSEAFF.

The V gene is TRBV29-1, the J gene TRBJ2-3, with D tentatively TRBD1 (7 bases). Trimming took off 7 bases at V and 4 bases at J, with 18 bases between the two ends. This CDR3 has 14 residues. Germline CDR1 is SQVTM and CDR2 is ANQGSEA. CDR3 in DNA: TGCAGCGCCATAGCGACAGGGAGGTCAGATACGCAGTATTTT. It yields the protein CSAIATGRSDTQYF.

The chain couples TRBV30 to TRBJ1-1, with a weak D call TRBD1 (6 bases). The CDR3 is 13 residues long. The germline V gene has CDR1 GTSNPN and CDR2 SVGIG (reference sequence). V dropped 3 bases and J dropped 5 bases, with 13 bases sitting between them. CDR3 sequence reads: CAWSVGARTEAFF. The CDR3 bases are TGTGCCTGGAGCGTGGGGGCGCGTACTGAAGCTTTCTTT.

The chain is built from TRBV24-1 and TRBJ1-5, with 9 bases lining up with TRBD1. The germline V gene encodes CDR1 KGHDR and CDR2 SFDVKD. V gave up 7 bases and J gave up 4 bases; unmatched junction bases: 1. The CDR3 runs 13 residues. In nucleotides, the CDR3 is TGTGCCACCAGCGGGACAGGGAATCAGCCCCAGCATTTT. Translating it yields CATSGTGNQPQHF.

V and J are TRBV20-1 and TRBJ1-1; no clear D. The V end was cut by 2 bases, the J end by 7 bases, with 14 bases between. This CDR3 comprises 13 residues. From germline, CDR1 is DFQATT and CDR2 SNEGSKA (reference sequence). CDR3 sequence: CSARISIRVEAFF. CDR3 DNA sequence: TGCAGTGCTAGAATCTCGATCCGGGTTGAAGCTTTCTTT.

CDR3 loop: CSASFSGGLYEQYF. For the CDR3, the DNA is TGCAGTGCTAGCTTCAGCGGGGGTCTCTACGAGCAGTACTTC. This chain links TRBV20-1 with TRBJ2-7, with TRBD2 matching 8 bases. Germline loops: CDR1 DFQATT, CDR2 SNEGSKA (reference sequence). The CDR3 has 14 residues. The V gene end was trimmed by 3 bases and the J gene end by 3 bases; junction bases not matched to a gene: 7.

This rearrangement joins TRBV7-8 to TRBJ2-7; tentative D call: TRBD1 (5 bases). V was pared by 1 base and J by 1 base, with 20 bases between. The CDR3 sequence is 18 residues long. From germline, CDR1 is SGHVS and CDR2 FQNEAQ. The CDR3 spells CASSLERFLAGISYEQYF. As DNA, the CDR3 is TGTGCCAGCAGCTTAGAACGATTTTTGGCAGGGATATCCTACGAGCAGTACTTC.

The V call is TRBV4-1, the J call TRBJ2-5; TRBD2 aligns across 11 bases. V dropped 0 bases and J dropped 0; count of bases not matched to a gene: 6. The length of the CDR3 is 18 residues. Germline-derived CDR1 and CDR2 are MGHRA and YSYEKL. CDR3 nucleotides: TGCGCCAGCAGCCAAGAGGGGACTAGCGGTTGGTACCAAGAGACCCAGTACTTC. Residues: CASSQEGTSGWYQETQYF.

This chain joins TRBV7-2 and TRBJ2-1; TRBD2 aligns across 10 bases. The germline V gene encodes CDR1 SGHTA and CDR2 FQGNSA. This CDR3 is 17 amino acids long. V was clipped by 4 bases and J by 6 bases; unmatched bases: 12. The CDR3 sequence is CASSSTLLAGVSNEQFF. CDR3 coding DNA: TGTGCCAGCAGCTCCACCTTGCTAGCGGGAGTTTCCAATGAGCAGTTCTTC. The full variable domain, in which reference TRBV7-2 and TRBJ2-1 provide the parts outside the CDR3, is GAGVSQSPSNKVTEKGKDVELRCDPISGHTALYWYRQSLGQGLEFLIYFQGNSAPDKSGLPSDRFSAERTGGSVSTLTIQRTQQEDSAVYLCASSSTLLAGVSNEQFFGPGTRLTVL.

CDR3: CASSLGGGADGYTF. The CDR3, as DNA: TGCGCCAGCAGCTTGGGAGGGGGCGCGGATGGCTACACCTTC. The rearrangement links TRBV5-1 to TRBJ1-2, with 7 bases matching TRBD1. V trimming: 0 bases; J trimming: 6 bases; junction bases outside the gene matches: 5. The CDR3 is 14 amino acids. CDR1 is SGHRS, CDR2 YFSETQ, per germline.

This clonotype showed up many times. The CDR3 is CASSGVANYGYTF. CDR3 sequence (DNA): TGCGCCAGCAGTGGGGTGGCTAACTATGGCTACACCTTC. The chain combines TRBV4-1 with TRBJ1-2; D uncertain. This CDR3 spans 13 amino acids. Per germline, CDR1 MGHRA and CDR2 YSYEKL. The germline V and J ends were trimmed by 6 bases and 0 bases, with 8 bases remaining between them.

The chain couples TRBV20-1 to TRBJ2-7; TRBD2 matches 7 bases. The V and J ends lost 2 bases and 0 bases, in that order; junction bases with no gene match: 7. This CDR3 spans 15 amino acids. Germline CDR1 and CDR2: DFQATT and SNEGSKA (reference sequence). As DNA, the CDR3 is TGCAGTGCTAGAAACCCTAGCGGTAACTCCTACGAGCAGTACTTC. Translating it yields CSARNPSGNSYEQYF.

This clonotype was seen at least ten times. The gene calls are TRBV7-2 and TRBJ2-1; TRBD2 aligns across 13 bases. The CDR3 consists of 16 residues. After removal of 6 bases from V and 0 bases from J, the junction contained 2 bases not matched to a gene. Germline CDR1 reads SGHTA; CDR2 reads FQGNSA. For the CDR3, the DNA is TGTGCCAGCAGTAGGACTAGCGGGAGCTCCTACAATGAGCAGTTCTTC. Its translation: CASSRTSGSSYNEQFF.

The V and J genes are TRBV20-1 and TRBJ2-2; the D call may be TRBD1 or TRBD2 (5 bases each). The CDR3 sequence is 14 residues long. V lost 0 bases and J lost 8, with 13 bases in between. In germline, CDR1 is DFQATT, CDR2 SNEGSKA (reference sequence). The CDR3 loop is CSARENWGSGELFF. The CDR3 nucleotides are TGCAGTGCTAGAGAGAATTGGGGGTCGGGGGAGCTGTTTTTT.

This chain uses TRBV3-1 with TRBJ2-1, with D tentatively TRBD2 (6 bases). There are 18 residues in the CDR3. V lost 2 bases, J lost 0 bases, and 17 bases lay in between. Looked up from germline, CDR1 is LGHDT and CDR2 is YNNKEL (reference sequence). Here the CDR3 reads CASSQYQGWRASYNEQFF. CDR3 bases: TGTGCCAGCAGCCAATACCAGGGCTGGAGGGCCTCCTACAATGAGCAGTTCTTC.

The chain is built from TRBV27 and TRBJ1-1, with unresolved D. Per the germline V gene, CDR1 is MNHEY and CDR2 is SMNVEV (reference sequence). The V and J ends lost 4 bases and 1 base respectively, with 16 bases between them. The CDR3 is 16 residues long. CDR3 loop: CASSSPPGSTNTEAFF. The CDR3 region has the DNA TGTGCCAGCAGTTCCCCCCCGGGGTCTACGAACACTGAAGCTTTCTTT.

In this sample, this clonotype turned up many times. V is TRBV20-1 and J is TRBJ2-1; 13 positions match TRBD2. V shed 0 bases and J 6 bases; nucleotides not matched to a gene: 2. Germline loops: CDR1 DFQATT, CDR2 SNEGSKA (reference sequence). The CDR3 is 15 amino acids. DNA for the CDR3: TGCAGTGCTAGAGATGGGACTAGCGGGACCAATGAGCAGTTCTTC. It codes for CSARDGTSGTNEQFF.

The chain combines TRBV12-3 or TRBV12-4 with TRBJ1-1; unclear D gene. The CDR3 loop spans 14 amino acids. V was trimmed by 2 bases and J by 1 base, leaving 8 bases between them. Written as DNA, the CDR3 is TGTGCCAGCAGTTTAAGCCAAAGGAACACTGAAGCTTTCTTT. Its translation: CASSLSQRNTEAFF.

This clonotype was counted many times. V gene TRBV25-1 combines with J gene TRBJ2-7, with TRBD1 matching 7 bases. From germline, CDR1 is MGHDK and CDR2 SYGVNS. This CDR3 comprises 15 residues. V trimming: 4 bases; J trimming: 4 bases; junction bases outside the gene matches: 10. The CDR3 loop reads CASSAMNRGSYEQYF. DNA for the CDR3: TGTGCCAGCAGTGCAATGAACAGGGGTTCGTACGAGCAGTACTTC.

This clonotype was seen a handful of times. The V and J genes are TRBV12-3 or TRBV12-4 and TRBJ1-2; tentatively, D is TRBD1 (5 bases). Trimming took 4 bases from V and 8 from J, leaving 20 bases between them. CDR3 length equals 15 residues. CDR3 region: CASSSSGTSTGGYTF. The CDR3 bases are TGTGCCAGCAGTTCCTCCGGGACCTCCACGGGAGGCTACACCTTC.

In its sample, this clonotype was seen a few times. The chain links TRBV5-4 to TRBJ1-1; D remains ambiguous. V lost 1 base, J lost 2 bases, and 9 bases lay in between. Germline CDR1 SGHNT, CDR2 YYREEE (reference sequence). The CDR3 contains 14 residues. The CDR3 DNA reads TGTGCCAGCAGCTTGAGGTCGCCTAACACTGAAGCTTTCTTT. Encoded protein: CASSLRSPNTEAFF. Complete variable domain (other parts from reference TRBV5-4 and TRBJ1-1): ETGVTQSPTHLIKTRGQQVTLRCSSQSGHNTVSWYQQALGQGPQFIFQYYREEENGRGNFPPRFSGLQFPNYSSELNVNALELDDSALYLCASSLRSPNTEAFFGQGTRLTVV.

The J gene is TRBJ2-3, the V gene TRBV6-1; D perhaps matches TRBD1 (5 bases). The CDR3 has 13 amino acids. Germline V gene sequence: CDR1 MNHNS, CDR2 SASEGT. Trimming shortened V by 7 bases and J by 2 bases, and 10 bases separated the two germline ends. CDR3 bases: TGTGCCAGCACGGTGACAGCCACAGATACGCAGTATTTT. It specifies CASTVTATDTQYF.

V is TRBV4-2 and J is TRBJ2-6; 7 bases match TRBD1. The CDR3 length is 18 residues. Germline V gives CDR1 LGHNA, CDR2 YNFKEQ. V lost 4 bases and J lost 0; bases outside the gene matches: 9. The CDR3 spells CASSPSGTASSGANVLTF. The CDR3 DNA follows: TGTGCCAGCAGCCCGTCCGGGACAGCGAGCTCTGGGGCCAACGTCCTGACTTTC.

This clonotype was detected ten times or more. This CDR3 reads CASSLPGGTGELFF. The CDR3 DNA sequence: TGTGCCAGCAGCCTGCCGGGGGGGACCGGGGAGCTGTTTTTT. This sequence joins TRBV7-2 and TRBJ2-2, with TRBD2 matching 8 bases. V shed 5 bases, J shed 5 bases, and the junction held 4 bases outside the gene matches. There are 14 residues in the CDR3. Germline values: CDR1 SGHTA, CDR2 FQGNSA.

The rearrangement links TRBV5-6 to TRBJ1-4; D is unclear. CDR1 SGHDT and CDR2 YYEEEE come from the germline V gene. V was cut by 4 bases and J by 4 bases, with 20 bases left in between. The CDR3 has 17 amino acids. The CDR3 coding sequence is TGTGCCAGCAGCCTAGCCATACCGTTACGGGGTAATGAAAAACTGTTTTTT. Translating gives CASSLAIPLRGNEKLFF.

This clonotype showed up many times. This chain uses TRBV12-3 or TRBV12-4 with TRBJ2-1; tentative D call: TRBD1 (6 bases). Trimming removed 5 bases at V and 10 bases at J, with 15 bases between. The CDR3 is 13 amino acids. CDR3: CASSSIDRREQFF. DNA for the CDR3: TGTGCCAGCAGTAGTATCGACAGGAGGGAGCAGTTCTTC.

This clonotype occurred once. The chain combines TRBV7-2 with TRBJ2-1; tentative D call: TRBD2 (6 bases). Germline V gene sequence: CDR1 SGHTA, CDR2 FQGNSA. The length of the CDR3 is 14 residues. V lost 5 bases and J 4 bases, leaving 12 bases between the germline ends. CDR3 sequence (DNA): TGTACCAGCAGCAGCGGGCGGGCGTACAATGAGCAGTTCTTC. It codes for CTSSSGRAYNEQFF.